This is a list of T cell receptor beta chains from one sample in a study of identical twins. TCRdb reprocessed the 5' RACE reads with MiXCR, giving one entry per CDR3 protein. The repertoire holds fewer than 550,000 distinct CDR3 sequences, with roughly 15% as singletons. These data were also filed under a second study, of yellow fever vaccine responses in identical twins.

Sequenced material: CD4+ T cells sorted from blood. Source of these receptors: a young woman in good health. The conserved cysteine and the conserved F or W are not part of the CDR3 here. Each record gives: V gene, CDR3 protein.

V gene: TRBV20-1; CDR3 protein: SAAPGLAGGHGEQF
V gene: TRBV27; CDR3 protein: ASSRGPGELF
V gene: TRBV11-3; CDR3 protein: ASSPGLAGGTKNIQY
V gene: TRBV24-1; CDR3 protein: ATSDPGAGGGRYYNEQF
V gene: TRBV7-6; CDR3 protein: ASSFTGDTEAF
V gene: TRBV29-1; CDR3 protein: SVERALGTEAF
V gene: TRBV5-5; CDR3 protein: ASSFNLATNEKLF
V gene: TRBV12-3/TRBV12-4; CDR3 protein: ASRGGQGETQY
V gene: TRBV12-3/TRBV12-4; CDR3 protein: ASKQWDGNYEQY
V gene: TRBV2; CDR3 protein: ASSETGVSDTQY
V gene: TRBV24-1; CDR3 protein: ATSDWTSGRATEQF
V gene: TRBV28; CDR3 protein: ASSSSTTPYEQY
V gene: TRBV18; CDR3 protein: ASSPSSGNYEQY
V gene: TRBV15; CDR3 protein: ATSRGDFGQMNTEAF
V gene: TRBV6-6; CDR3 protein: ASSPISPNEAF
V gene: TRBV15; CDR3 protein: ATSIDRGRNEQF
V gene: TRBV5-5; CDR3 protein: ASSLSTPALRLNEQF